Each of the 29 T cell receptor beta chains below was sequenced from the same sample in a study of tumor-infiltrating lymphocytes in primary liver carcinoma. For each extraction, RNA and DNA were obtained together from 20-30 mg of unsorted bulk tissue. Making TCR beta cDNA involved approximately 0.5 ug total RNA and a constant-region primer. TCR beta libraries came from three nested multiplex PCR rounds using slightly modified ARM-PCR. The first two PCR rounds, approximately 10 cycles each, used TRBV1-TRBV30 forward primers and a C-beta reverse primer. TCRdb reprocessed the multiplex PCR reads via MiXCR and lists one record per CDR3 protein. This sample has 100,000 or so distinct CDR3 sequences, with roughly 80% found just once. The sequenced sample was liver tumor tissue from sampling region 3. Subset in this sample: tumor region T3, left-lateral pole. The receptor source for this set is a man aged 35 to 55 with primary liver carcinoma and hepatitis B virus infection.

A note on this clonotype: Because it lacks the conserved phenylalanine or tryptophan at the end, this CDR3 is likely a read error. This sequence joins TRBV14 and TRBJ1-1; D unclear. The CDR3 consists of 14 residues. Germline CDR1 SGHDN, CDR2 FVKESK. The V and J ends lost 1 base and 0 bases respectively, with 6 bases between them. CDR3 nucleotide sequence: TGTGCCAGCAGCCAAGTAGATTTGAACACTGAAGCTTTCCTT. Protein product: CASSQVDLNTEAFL.

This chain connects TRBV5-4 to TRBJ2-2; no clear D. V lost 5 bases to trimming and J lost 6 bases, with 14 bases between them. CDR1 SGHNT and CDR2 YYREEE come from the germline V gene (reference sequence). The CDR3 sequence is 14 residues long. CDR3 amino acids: CASSVSRSAGELFF. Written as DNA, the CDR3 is TGTGCCAGCAGTGTATCTAGAAGCGCCGGGGAGCTGTTTTTT.

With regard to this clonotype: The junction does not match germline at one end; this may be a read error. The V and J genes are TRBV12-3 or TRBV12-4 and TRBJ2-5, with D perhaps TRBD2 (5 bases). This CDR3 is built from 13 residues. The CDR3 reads CASLLVGVETQYF. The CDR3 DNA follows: TGTGCCAGTTTGCTAGTGGGAGTGGAGACCCAATACTTC.

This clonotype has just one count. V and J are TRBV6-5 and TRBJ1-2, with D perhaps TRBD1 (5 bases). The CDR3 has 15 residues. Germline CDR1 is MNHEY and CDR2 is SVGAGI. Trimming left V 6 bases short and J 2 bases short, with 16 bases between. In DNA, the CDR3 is TGTGCCAGCAGCCCCCAGGGCAAGGGGAACTATGGCTACACCTTC. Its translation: CASSPQGKGNYGYTF.

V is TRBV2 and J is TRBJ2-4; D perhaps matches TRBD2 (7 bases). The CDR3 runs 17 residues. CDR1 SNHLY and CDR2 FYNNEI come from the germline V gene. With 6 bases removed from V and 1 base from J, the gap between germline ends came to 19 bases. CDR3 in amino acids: CASSSPGRGAAKNIQYF. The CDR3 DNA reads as TGTGCCAGCAGCTCACCGGGACGGGGGGCGGCCAAAAACATTCAGTACTTC.

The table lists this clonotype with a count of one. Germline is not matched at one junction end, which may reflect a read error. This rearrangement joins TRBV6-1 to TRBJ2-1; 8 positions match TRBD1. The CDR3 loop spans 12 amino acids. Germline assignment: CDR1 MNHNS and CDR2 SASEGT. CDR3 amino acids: CASAGGFDELFF. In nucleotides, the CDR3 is TGTGCCAGCGCAGGGGGCTTCGATGAGCTGTTCTTC.

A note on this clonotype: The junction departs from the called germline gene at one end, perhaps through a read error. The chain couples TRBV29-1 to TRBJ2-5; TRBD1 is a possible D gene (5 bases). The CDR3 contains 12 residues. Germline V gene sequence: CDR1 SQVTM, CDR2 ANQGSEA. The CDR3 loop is CIVGVSGETQYF. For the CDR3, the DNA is TGCATCGTAGGGGTTTCCGGTGAGACCCAGTATTTC. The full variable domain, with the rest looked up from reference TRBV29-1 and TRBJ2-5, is SAVISQKPSRDICQRGTSLTIQCQVDSQVTMMFWYRQQPGQSLTLIATANQGSEATYESGFVIDKFPISRPNLTFSTLTVSNMSPEDSSIYLCIVGVSGETQYFGPGTRLLVL.

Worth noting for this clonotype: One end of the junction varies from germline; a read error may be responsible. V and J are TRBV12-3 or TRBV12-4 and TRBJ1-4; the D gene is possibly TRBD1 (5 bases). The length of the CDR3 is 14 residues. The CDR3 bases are TGTGCCAGCAGTTTAAGAAAGGGGAATGAAAAACAGTTTTTT. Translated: CASSLRKGNEKQFF.

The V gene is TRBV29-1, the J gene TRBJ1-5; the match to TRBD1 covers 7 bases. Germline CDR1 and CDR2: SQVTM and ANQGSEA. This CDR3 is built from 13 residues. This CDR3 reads CNLGGTANQPQHF. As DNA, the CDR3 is TGCAACCTTGGCGGGACAGCTAATCAGCCCCAGCATTTT.

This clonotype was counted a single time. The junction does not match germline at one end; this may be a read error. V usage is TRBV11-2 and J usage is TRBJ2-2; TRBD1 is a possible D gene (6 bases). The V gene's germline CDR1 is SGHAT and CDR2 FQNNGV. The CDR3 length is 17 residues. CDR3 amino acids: CASSLDHRVRDTSELFF. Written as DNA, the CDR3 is TGTGCCAGCAGCTTAGATCATCGGGTTAGGGACACCAGTGAGCTATTTTTT.

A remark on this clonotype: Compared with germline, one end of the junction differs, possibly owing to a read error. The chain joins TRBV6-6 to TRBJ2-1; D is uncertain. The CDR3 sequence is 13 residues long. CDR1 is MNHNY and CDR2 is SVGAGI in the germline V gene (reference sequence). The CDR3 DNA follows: TGTGCCTGCAGTTACCCAGGACGCAACGAGCAGTTCTTC. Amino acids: CACSYPGRNEQFF.

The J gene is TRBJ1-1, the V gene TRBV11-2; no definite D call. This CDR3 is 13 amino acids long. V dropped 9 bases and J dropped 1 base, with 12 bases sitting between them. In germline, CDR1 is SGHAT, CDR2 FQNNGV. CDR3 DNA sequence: TGTGCCAGTACCCGGATGGGGAACACTGAAGCTTTCTTT. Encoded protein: CASTRMGNTEAFF. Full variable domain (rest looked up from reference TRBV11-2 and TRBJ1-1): EAGVAQSPRYKIIEKRQSVAFWCNPISGHATLYWYQQILGQGPKLLIQFQNNGVVDDSQLPKDRFSAERLKGVDSTLKIQPAKLEDSAVYLCASTRMGNTEAFFGQGTRLTVV.

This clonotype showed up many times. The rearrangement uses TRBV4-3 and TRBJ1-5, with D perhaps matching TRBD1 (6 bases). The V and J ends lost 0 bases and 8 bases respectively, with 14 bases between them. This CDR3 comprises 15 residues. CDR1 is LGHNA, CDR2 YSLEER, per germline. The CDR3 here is CASSQDQGGGKPQHF. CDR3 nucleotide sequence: TGCGCCAGCAGCCAAGATCAGGGAGGGGGAAAGCCCCAGCATTTT.

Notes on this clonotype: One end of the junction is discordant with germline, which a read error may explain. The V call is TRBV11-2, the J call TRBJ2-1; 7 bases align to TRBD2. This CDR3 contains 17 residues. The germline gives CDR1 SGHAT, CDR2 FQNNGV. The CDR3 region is CASSLDRAGRFHNKQFF. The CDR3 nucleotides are TGTGCCAGCAGCTTAGATAGGGCCGGGAGGTTCCACAATAAGCAGTTCTTC.

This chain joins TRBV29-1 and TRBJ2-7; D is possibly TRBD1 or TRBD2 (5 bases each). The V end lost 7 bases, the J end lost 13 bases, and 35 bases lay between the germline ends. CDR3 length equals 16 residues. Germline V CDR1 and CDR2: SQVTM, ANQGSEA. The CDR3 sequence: CSAMTSGTGSPYGQYF. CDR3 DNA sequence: TGCAGCGCCATGACATCTGGGACCGGCAGTCCCTACGGGCAATACTTC.

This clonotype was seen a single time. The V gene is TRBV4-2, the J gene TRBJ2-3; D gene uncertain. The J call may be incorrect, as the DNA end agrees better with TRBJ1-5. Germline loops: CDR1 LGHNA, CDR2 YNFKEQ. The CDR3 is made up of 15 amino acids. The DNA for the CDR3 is TGTGCCAGCAGCCTAAGAGGGCAGAACACAGATACGCAGCATTTT. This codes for CASSLRGQNTDTQHF.

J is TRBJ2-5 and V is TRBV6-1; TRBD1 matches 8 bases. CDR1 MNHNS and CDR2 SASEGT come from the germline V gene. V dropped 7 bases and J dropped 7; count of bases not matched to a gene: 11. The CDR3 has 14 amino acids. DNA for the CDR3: TGTGCCAGCACTGAGGTTTGGGGGACAGGGACCCAGTACTTC. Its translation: CASTEVWGTGTQYF.

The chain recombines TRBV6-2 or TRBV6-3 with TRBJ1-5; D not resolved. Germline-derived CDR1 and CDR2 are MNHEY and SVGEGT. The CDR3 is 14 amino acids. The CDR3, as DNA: TGTACCAACAGTTTTCAGTCACCAAATCAGCCCCAGCATTTT. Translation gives CTNSFQSPNQPQHF.

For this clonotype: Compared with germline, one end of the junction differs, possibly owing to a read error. The CDR3 nucleotides are TGTGCTAGCAGTTTAGGTCAGAAGAACAATGAAGCTTTCTTT. Amino acid sequence: CASSLGQKNNEAFF. The chain uses TRBV28 and TRBJ1-1; D is ambiguous. The CDR3 consists of 14 residues. CDR1 MDHEN and CDR2 SYDVKM come from the germline V gene.

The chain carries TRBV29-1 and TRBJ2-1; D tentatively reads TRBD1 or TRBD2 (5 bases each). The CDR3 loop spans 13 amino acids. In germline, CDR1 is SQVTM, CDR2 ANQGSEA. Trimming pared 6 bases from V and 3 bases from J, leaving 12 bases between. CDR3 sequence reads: CSVAGTYYNEQFF. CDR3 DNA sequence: TGCAGCGTAGCCGGGACGTACTACAATGAGCAGTTCTTC.

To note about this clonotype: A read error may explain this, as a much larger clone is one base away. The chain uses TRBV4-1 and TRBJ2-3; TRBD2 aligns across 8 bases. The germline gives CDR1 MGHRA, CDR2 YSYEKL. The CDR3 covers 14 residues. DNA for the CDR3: TGCGCCAGCATCCAAGATATCGGGAGGGGGACGCAGTATTTT. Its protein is CASIQDIGRGTQYF.

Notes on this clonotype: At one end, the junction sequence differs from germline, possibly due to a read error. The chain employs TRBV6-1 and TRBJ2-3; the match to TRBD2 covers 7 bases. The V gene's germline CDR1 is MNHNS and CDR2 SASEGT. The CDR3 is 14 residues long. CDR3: CASSMGGSTHTQYF. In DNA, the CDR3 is TGTGCCAGCAGTATGGGAGGGAGCACACATACGCAGTATTTT.

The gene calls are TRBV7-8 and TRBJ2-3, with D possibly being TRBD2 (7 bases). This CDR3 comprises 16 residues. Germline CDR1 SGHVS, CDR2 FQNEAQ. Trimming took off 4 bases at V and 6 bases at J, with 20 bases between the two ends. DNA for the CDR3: TGTGCCAGCAGCTCAACAAGGGGGGGATACTCGGATACGCAGTATTTT. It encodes CASSSTRGGYSDTQYF.

CDR3 sequence (DNA): TGCGCCAGCAGCCGAATAGAGGGGCAGGGTCGCCCGACCGGGACTAGCAGTAGGATGTATGAGCAGTACTTC. Translation gives CASSRIEGQGRPTGTSSRMYEQYF. This chain joins TRBV4-1 and TRBJ2-7; 9 nucleotides agree with TRBD2. The CDR3 consists of 24 residues. CDR1 and CDR2 from the germline V gene are MGHRA and YSYEKL. V was clipped by 4 bases and J by 7 bases; unmatched bases: 38.

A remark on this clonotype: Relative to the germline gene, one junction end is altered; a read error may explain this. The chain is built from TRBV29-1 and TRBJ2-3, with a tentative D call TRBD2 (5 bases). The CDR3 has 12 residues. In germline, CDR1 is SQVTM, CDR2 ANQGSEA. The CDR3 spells CSSGASTDTRYF. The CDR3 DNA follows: TGCAGCTCTGGCGCTAGCACAGATACGCGGTATTTT.

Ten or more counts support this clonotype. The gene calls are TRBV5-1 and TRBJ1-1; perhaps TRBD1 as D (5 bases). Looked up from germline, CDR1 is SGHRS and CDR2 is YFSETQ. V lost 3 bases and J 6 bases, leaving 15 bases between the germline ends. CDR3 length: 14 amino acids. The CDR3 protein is CASSSHPGDAEAFF. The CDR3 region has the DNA TGCGCCAGCAGCTCACATCCGGGGGACGCTGAAGCTTTCTTT.

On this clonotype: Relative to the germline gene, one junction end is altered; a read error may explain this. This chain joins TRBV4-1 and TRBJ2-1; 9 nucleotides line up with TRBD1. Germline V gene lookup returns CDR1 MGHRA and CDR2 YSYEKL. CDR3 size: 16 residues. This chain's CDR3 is CASGQLGTGSYNEQFF. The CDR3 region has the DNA TGTGCCAGCGGCCAACTTGGGACAGGGTCCTACAATGAGCAATTCTTC.

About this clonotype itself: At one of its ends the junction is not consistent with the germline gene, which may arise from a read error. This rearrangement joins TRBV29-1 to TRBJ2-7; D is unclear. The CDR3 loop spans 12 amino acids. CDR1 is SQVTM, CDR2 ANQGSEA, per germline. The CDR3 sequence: CSVAKSTYDQYF. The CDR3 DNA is TGCAGCGTTGCTAAAAGTACCTACGACCAGTACTTC.

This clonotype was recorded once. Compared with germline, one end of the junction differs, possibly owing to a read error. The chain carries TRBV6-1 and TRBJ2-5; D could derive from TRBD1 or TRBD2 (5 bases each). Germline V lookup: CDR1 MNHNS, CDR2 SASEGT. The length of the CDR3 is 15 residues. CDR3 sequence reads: CASWGMRANVETQYF. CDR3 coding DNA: TGTGCCAGCTGGGGCATGAGGGCTAACGTGGAGACCCAATACTTC.